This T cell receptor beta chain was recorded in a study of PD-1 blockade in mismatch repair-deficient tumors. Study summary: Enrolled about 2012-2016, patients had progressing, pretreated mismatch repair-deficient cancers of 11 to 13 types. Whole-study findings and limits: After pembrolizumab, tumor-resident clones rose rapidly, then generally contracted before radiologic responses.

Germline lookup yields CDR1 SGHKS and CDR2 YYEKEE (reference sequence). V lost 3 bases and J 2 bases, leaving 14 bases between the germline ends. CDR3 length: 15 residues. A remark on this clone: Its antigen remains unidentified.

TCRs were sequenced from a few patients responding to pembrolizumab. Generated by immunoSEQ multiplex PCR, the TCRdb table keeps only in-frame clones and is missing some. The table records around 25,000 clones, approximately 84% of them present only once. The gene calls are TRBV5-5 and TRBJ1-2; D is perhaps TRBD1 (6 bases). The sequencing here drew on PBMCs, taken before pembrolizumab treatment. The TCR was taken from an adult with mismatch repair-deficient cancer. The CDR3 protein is CASSWGGTGNYGYTF. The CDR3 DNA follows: TGTGCCAGCAGCTGGGGCGGTACAGGGAACTATGGCTACACCTTC.